The 8 T cell receptor beta chains reported below all come from one sample, sequenced in a study of Ad26.COV2.S vaccination and SARS-CoV-2 variants. This table comes from immunoSEQ multiplex PCR, and its TCRdb copy is limited to in-frame clones, with some not included. Of some 340,000 clones detected, approximately 86% appear once; the ten largest clones hold 2.1%. Indicated treatment: about 20 received Ad26.COV2.S at low or high dose, single or two shots; about 5 received placebo; per-sample allocation not given. Collection of the samples took place on day 63 after the first injection of vaccine or placebo. The starting material was peripheral blood, obtained in a trial of Ad26.COV2.S vaccine versus placebo. These receptors were obtained from a person between 18 and 65 years old who received the Ad26.COV2.S COVID-19 vaccine or a placebo.

The V and J genes are TRBV7-3 and TRBJ2-1; 8 nucleotides align to TRBD2. Trimming took 2 bases from V and 7 from J; bases not matched to a gene: 10. The CDR3 has 16 amino acids. CDR1 is SGHTA, CDR2 FQGTGA, per germline. The CDR3 sequence is CASSLVGGGPRNEQFF. CDR3 sequence (DNA): TGTGCCAGCAGCTTAGTTGGCGGGGGGCCCCGAAATGAGCAGTTCTTC.

This chain joins TRBV6-5 and TRBJ2-7; D is ambiguous. The CDR3 contains 15 residues. With 0 bases removed from V and 0 bases from J, the gap between germline ends came to 9 bases. CDR1 MNHEY and CDR2 SVGAGI come from the germline V gene. In nucleotides, the CDR3 is TGTGCCAGCAGTTACTCGTTAGACAACTCCTACGAGCAGTACTTC. Translated: CASSYSLDNSYEQYF.

This chain connects TRBV3-1 (or the pseudogene TRBV3-2) to TRBJ1-2, with 8 bases that match TRBD1. This CDR3 region has 16 residues. Looked up from germline, CDR1 is LGHDT and CDR2 is YNNKEL (reference sequence). The V segment lost 3 bases and the J segment 4 bases; nucleotides outside the gene matches: 10. This CDR3 is CASSHFDRGEGYGYTF. The CDR3, as DNA: TGTGCCAGCAGCCATTTTGACAGGGGTGAAGGCTATGGCTACACCTTC.

This chain joins TRBV14 and TRBJ2-7; no reliable D call. The CDR3 has 14 residues. The V end was cut by 1 base, the J end by 6 bases, with 13 bases between. CDR1 and CDR2 from the germline V gene are SGHDN and FVKESK. The CDR3 DNA is TGTGCCAGCAGCCAAGCGGGTTACGGGTCCGAGCAGTACTTC. Its translation: CASSQAGYGSEQYF.

The chain links TRBV11-1 to TRBJ2-3; tentatively, D is TRBD1 (5 bases). CDR1 and CDR2 from the germline V gene are SGHAT and FQDESV (reference sequence). V shed 5 bases and J shed 0 bases, with 6 bases lying between them. This CDR3 has 13 residues. This chain's CDR3 is CASSRGSTDTQYF. The CDR3 DNA follows: TGTGCCAGCAGCAGGGGTAGCACAGATACGCAGTATTTT. Variable domain in full (rest from reference TRBV11-1 and TRBJ2-3): EAEVAQSPRYKITEKSQAVAFWCDPISGHATLYWYRQILGQGPELLVQFQDESVVDDSQLPKDRFSAERLKGVDSTLKIQPAELGDSAMYLCASSRGSTDTQYFGPGTRLTVL.

V is TRBV7-8 and J is TRBJ2-7, with D perhaps matching TRBD1 (5 bases). The CDR3 contains 14 residues. V lost 1 base, J lost 3 bases, and 10 bases lay in between. Germline values: CDR1 SGHVS, CDR2 FQNEAQ. The CDR3 is CASSLVETDYEQYF. CDR3 bases: TGTGCCAGCAGCTTAGTAGAGACAGACTACGAGCAGTACTTC.

The chain combines TRBV27 with TRBJ1-6; no clear D. The CDR3 covers 13 residues. CDR1 MNHEY and CDR2 SMNVEV come from the germline V gene (reference sequence). V was cut by 5 bases and J by 7 bases, with 9 bases left in between. CDR3 protein: CASSRGGNSPLHF. In DNA form, the CDR3 reads TGTGCCAGCAGTCGCGGAGGGAATTCACCCCTCCACTTT.

This chain joins TRBV12-3 or TRBV12-4 and TRBJ2-7, with D uncertain. The CDR3 consists of 13 residues. V lost 2 bases to trimming and J lost 0 bases, with 5 bases between them. The CDR3 bases are TGTGCCAGCAGTTTAACTATCTCCTACGAGCAGTACTTC. This gives the protein CASSLTISYEQYF.